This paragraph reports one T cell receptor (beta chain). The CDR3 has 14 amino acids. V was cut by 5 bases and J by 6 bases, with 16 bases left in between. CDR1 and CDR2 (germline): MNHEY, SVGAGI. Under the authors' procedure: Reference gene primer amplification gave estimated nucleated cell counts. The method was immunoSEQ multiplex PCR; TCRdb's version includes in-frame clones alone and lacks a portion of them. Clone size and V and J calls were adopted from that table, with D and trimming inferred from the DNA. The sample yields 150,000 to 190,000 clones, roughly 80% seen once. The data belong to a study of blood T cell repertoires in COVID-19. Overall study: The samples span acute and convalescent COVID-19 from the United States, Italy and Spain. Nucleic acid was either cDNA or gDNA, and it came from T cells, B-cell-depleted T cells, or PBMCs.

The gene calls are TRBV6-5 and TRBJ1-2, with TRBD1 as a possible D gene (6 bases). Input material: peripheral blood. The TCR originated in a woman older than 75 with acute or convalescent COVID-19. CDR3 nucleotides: TGTGCCAGCAGTATTTCCGGGACAAGGAATGGCTACACCTTC. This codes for CASSISGTRNGYTF.